Presented here are 16 T cell receptor beta chains from one specimen sequenced in a study of CD4 T cells in relation to SARS-CoV-2 and coronaviruses. Clones were read by immunoSEQ multiplex PCR, and TCRdb kept only the in-frame ones, dropping some. The sample has 26,000 or so clones, 74% seen once. Antigens for these TCRs are unknown. Unexposed donor CD4+ T cells date from about 2011-2018, before the COVID-19 pandemic. The cells were cultured for about 10 days before CD4+ T cells were isolated. Sequencing was done on a sample of CD4+ T cells from PBMCs, cultured in vitro. The receptor set was obtained from a human donor in good health.

The V call is TRBV19, the J call TRBJ2-5, with 10 bases fitting TRBD1. V lost 3 bases and J lost 5; bases outside the gene matches: 6. The germline gives CDR1 LNHDA, CDR2 SQIVND (reference sequence). This CDR3 spans 15 amino acids. The CDR3 nucleotides are TGTGCCAGTAGTATCACCGGGACAGGGGAGGAGACCCAGTACTTC. Protein product: CASSITGTGEETQYF.

The chain combines TRBV27 with TRBJ2-7; TRBD1 matches at 9 bases. The CDR3 has 19 amino acids. V was clipped by 3 bases and J by 0 bases; unmatched bases: 15. The germline V gene has CDR1 MNHEY and CDR2 SMNVEV (reference sequence). CDR3 nucleotides: TGTGCCAGCAGTTTGCTGTACAGGGGGCCTTACTCCTTCTCCTACGAGCAGTACTTC. It yields the protein CASSLLYRGPYSFSYEQYF.

The rearrangement uses TRBV5-1 and TRBJ1-5; D not resolved. The V gene lost 0 bases and the J gene lost 7 bases, with 14 bases spanning the gap. CDR3 size: 15 residues. Germline-derived CDR1 and CDR2 are SGHRS and YFSETQ. The CDR3 region is CASSLEGSAGQPQHF. In DNA, the CDR3 is TGCGCCAGCAGCTTGGAGGGTAGCGCAGGCCAGCCCCAGCATTTT.

V usage is TRBV29-1 and J usage is TRBJ2-7, with a possible D match to TRBD1 (6 bases). Per germline, CDR1 SQVTM and CDR2 ANQGSEA. Trimming took 4 bases from V and 6 from J, leaving 16 bases between them. CDR3 length: 13 residues. In DNA, the CDR3 is TGCAGCGTTGGCGGACAGACCCTGGGCGAGCAGTACTTC. The encoded protein is CSVGGQTLGEQYF.

This clone was seen a handful of times. The chain uses TRBV4-2 and TRBJ2-1; 16 bases line up with TRBD2. The V gene's germline CDR1 is LGHNA and CDR2 YNFKEQ. CDR3 length: 19 amino acids. Trimming cost V 0 bases and J 10 bases; bases outside gene matches: 12. This chain's CDR3 is CASSQDPGTSGRVRKEQFF. DNA for the CDR3: TGTGCCAGCAGCCAAGATCCCGGGACTAGCGGGAGGGTTCGAAAAGAGCAGTTCTTC.

The rearrangement joins TRBV12-5 to TRBJ2-5; D is uncertain. The germline gives CDR1 LGHNT, CDR2 FRNRAP. V was shortened by 0 bases and J by 1 base, with 9 bases between the two germline ends. CDR3 size: 15 residues. The CDR3 loop reads CASGLVRLGQETQYF. CDR3 DNA: TGTGCTAGTGGTTTGGTACGGTTGGGCCAAGAGACCCAGTACTTC.

This sequence joins TRBV7-9 and TRBJ2-1; 7 nucleotides match TRBD1. Losses at the gene ends were 2 bases for V and 5 bases for J; bases not matched to a gene: 6. The germline V gene encodes CDR1 SEHNR and CDR2 FQNEAQ (reference sequence). This CDR3 comprises 15 residues. DNA for the CDR3: TGTGCCAGCAGCTTAAGTGAGACAGGGAACAATGAGCAGTTCTTC. This sequence encodes CASSLSETGNNEQFF.

The chain carries TRBV3-1 (or the pseudogene TRBV3-2) and TRBJ2-4, with D perhaps TRBD1 or TRBD2 (6 bases each). This CDR3 region has 16 residues. Germline lookup yields CDR1 LGHDT and CDR2 YNNKEL (reference sequence). V lost 8 bases, J lost 0 bases, and 17 bases lay in between. The CDR3 DNA reads as TGTGCCAGCGCCCCCTTAGGGGGGTTAGCCAAAAACATTCAGTACTTC. Encoded protein: CASAPLGGLAKNIQYF.

This chain connects TRBV7-2 to TRBJ2-4; 9 bases match TRBD1. This CDR3 comprises 15 residues. Trimming removed 5 bases from V and 1 base from J; junction bases left unmatched: 3. Germline assignment: CDR1 SGHTA and CDR2 FQGNSA. As DNA, the CDR3 is TGTGCCAGCAGCCACGACAGGGGGGCCAAAAACATTCAGTACTTC. The encoded protein is CASSHDRGAKNIQYF.

This clone was counted between two and nine times. One end of the junction is discordant with germline, which a read error may explain. CDR3 DNA: TGTGCCAGCAGCCCCCAGAACAGGGGCTCCCACGAGCAGTACTTC. This codes for CASSPQNRGSHEQYF. V usage is TRBV5-4 and J usage is TRBJ2-7; 7 positions match TRBD1. In germline, CDR1 is SGHNT, CDR2 YYREEE (reference sequence). This CDR3 is 15 amino acids long.

The V and J genes are TRBV3-1 (or the pseudogene TRBV3-2) and TRBJ2-4, with 13 bases fitting TRBD2. CDR1 LGHDT and CDR2 YNNKEL come from the germline V gene (reference sequence). The CDR3 totals 19 residues. Germline trimming cut 1 base from V and 3 bases from J; bases unmatched to any gene: 9. The CDR3 nucleotides are TGTGCCAGCAGCCAAGGAAAACTAGCGGGAGGGCGTAGCAAAAACATTCAGTACTTC. Translation gives CASSQGKLAGGRSKNIQYF.

This rearrangement joins TRBV5-4 to TRBJ2-1; perhaps D is TRBD1 or TRBD2 (5 bases each). This CDR3 comprises 16 residues. CDR1 is SGHNT and CDR2 is YYREEE in the germline V gene (reference sequence). Trimming removed 0 bases at V and 1 base at J, with 11 bases between. The CDR3 region is CASSLGRDGSYNEQFF. DNA for the CDR3: TGTGCCAGCAGCTTGGGCCGGGACGGGTCCTACAATGAGCAGTTCTTC. Complete variable domain (other parts from reference TRBV5-4 and TRBJ2-1): ETGVTQSPTHLIKTRGQQVTLRCSSQSGHNTVSWYQQALGQGPQFIFQYYREEENGRGNFPPRFSGLQFPNYSSELNVNALELDDSALYLCASSLGRDGSYNEQFFGPGTRLTVL.

The chain carries TRBV21-1 and TRBJ2-7; TRBD1 is taken as the D call from the table, unchecked against the DNA. TRBV21-1 is a known pseudogene. The CDR3 totals 11 residues. CDR3 loop: CAHRISYEQYF. The CDR3 nucleotides are TGTGCCCACAGGATCTCCTACGAGCAGTACTTC.

The gene calls are TRBV10-3 and TRBJ2-2, with TRBD1 matching 7 bases. The ends lost 2 bases at V and 5 bases at J; junction bases unmatched: 2. CDR3 length equals 14 residues. The V gene's germline CDR1 is ENHRY and CDR2 SYGVKD. The CDR3 loop is CAISERDSTGELFF. For the CDR3, the DNA is TGTGCCATCAGTGAGAGGGACAGTACCGGGGAGCTGTTTTTT.

J is TRBJ1-1 and V is TRBV6-4, with 9 bases matching TRBD1. With V trimmed by 5 bases and J by 5 bases, 3 bases remained unmatched. This CDR3 is 13 amino acids long. Germline CDR1 reads MRHNA; CDR2 reads SNTAGT. This CDR3 reads CASSWDRETEAFF. In nucleotides, the CDR3 is TGTGCCAGCAGTTGGGACAGGGAAACTGAAGCTTTCTTT.

The J gene is TRBJ2-3, the V gene TRBV9; 8 nucleotides line up with TRBD2. The CDR3 has 15 residues. The J segment lost 4 bases and the V segment lost 4 bases, leaving 8 bases of the junction unmatched. The V gene's germline CDR1 is SGDLS and CDR2 YYNGEE. This CDR3 is CASSPGGARADTQYF. Written as DNA, the CDR3 is TGTGCCAGCAGCCCCGGGGGGGCCCGGGCAGATACGCAGTATTTT.